Presented here are 21 T cell receptor beta chains from one specimen sequenced in a study of blood T cell repertoires in COVID-19. Method: immunoSEQ multiplex PCR; TCRdb's copy keeps in-frame clones and lacks some. The data hold some 60,000 clones, with approximately 91% observed a single time. The sample was peripheral blood. The receptor set was obtained from a human donor in a cohort sampled during active COVID-19.

The chain couples TRBV7-6 to TRBJ2-3; 12 bases fit TRBD2. The trim removed 3 bases at V and 4 bases at J, leaving 8 bases unmatched. The CDR3 runs to 17 residues. Germline loops: CDR1 SGHVS, CDR2 FNYEAQ. The CDR3 region has the DNA TGTGCCAGCAGCTTGCGGACTAGCGGGGCAGGGGCAGATACGCAGTATTTT. Translating it yields CASSLRTSGAGADTQYF.

The chain uses TRBV3-1 (or the pseudogene TRBV3-2) and TRBJ1-2, with 8 bases matching TRBD1. V trimming: 5 bases; J trimming: 2 bases; junction bases outside the gene matches: 4. The length of the CDR3 is 14 residues. Germline V CDR1 and CDR2: LGHDT, YNNKEL (reference sequence). CDR3 region: CASSFWTGNYGYTF. CDR3 coding DNA: TGTGCCAGCAGCTTCTGGACAGGGAACTATGGCTACACCTTC.

The V and J genes are TRBV28 and TRBJ2-7; 9 bases line up with TRBD1. The CDR3 is 15 amino acids. Germline V lookup: CDR1 MDHEN, CDR2 SYDVKM. V was clipped by 6 bases and J by 2 bases; unmatched bases: 8. The CDR3 DNA reads TGTGCCAGCAGAGGGACCGGGACAGGGACCTACGAGCAGTACTTC. It is translated as CASRGTGTGTYEQYF. The full variable domain, in which reference TRBV28 and TRBJ2-7 provide the parts outside the CDR3, is DVKVTQSSRYLVKRTGEKVFLECVQDMDHENMFWYRQDPGLGLRLIYFSYDVKMKEKGDIPEGYSVSREKKERFSLILESASTNQTSMYLCASRGTGTGTYEQYFGPGTRLTVT.

The chain is built from TRBV29-1 and TRBJ2-3; a possible D gene is TRBD1 (5 bases). This CDR3 is 12 amino acids long. V lost 4 bases, J lost 8 bases, and 13 bases lay in between. The germline CDR1 and CDR2 sequences are SQVTM and ANQGSEA. The CDR3 DNA follows: TGCAGCGTTGGGATAGGGGAAGGTACGCAGTATTTT. Its translation is CSVGIGEGTQYF.

The chain couples TRBV7-9 to TRBJ1-1; D is unclear. The germline V gene has CDR1 SEHNR and CDR2 FQNEAQ (reference sequence). With 3 bases removed from V and 7 bases from J, the gap between germline ends came to 9 bases. This CDR3 is 12 amino acids long. CDR3 bases: TGTGCCAGCAGCTTGAGAGGGCTTGAAGCTTTCTTT. Its protein is CASSLRGLEAFF.

This clone was counted between two and nine times. This chain connects TRBV6-2 or TRBV6-3 to TRBJ1-4, with D tentatively TRBD1 (5 bases). The CDR3 extends over 12 amino acids. V was shortened by 4 bases and J by 16 bases, with 16 bases between the two germline ends. Germline V gene data show CDR1 as MNHEY and CDR2 as SVGEGT. CDR3 region: CASSLTGTNPFF. DNA of the CDR3: TGTGCCAGCAGTTTAACAGGAACAAATCCGTTTTTT.

The chain joins TRBV5-1 to TRBJ2-2, with unresolved D. Trimming shortened V by 3 bases and J by 0 bases, and 24 bases separated the two germline ends. The germline CDR1 and CDR2 sequences are SGHRS and YFSETQ. The CDR3 spans 20 residues. CDR3 DNA: TGCGCCAGCAGCTCCAAAGATGATCGTTTTACTACAACGAACACCGGGGAGCTGTTTTTT. This translates into CASSSKDDRFTTTNTGELFF.

V and J are TRBV14 and TRBJ2-1, with 8 positions matching TRBD2. This CDR3 comprises 16 residues. Germline V gene sequence: CDR1 SGHDN, CDR2 FVKESK. J gave up 9 bases and V 5 bases, and 15 bases lay outside the gene matches. CDR3 bases: TGTGCCAGCAGCAGATATCCGGGACTAGGAGGTGGTGAGCAGTTCTTC. Amino acids: CASSRYPGLGGGEQFF. Complete variable domain (other parts from reference TRBV14 and TRBJ2-1): EAGVTQFPSHSVIEKGQTVTLRCDPISGHDNLYWYRRVMGKEIKFLLHFVKESKQDESGMPNNRFLAERTGGTYSTLKVQPAELEDSGVYFCASSRYPGLGGGEQFFGPGTRLTVL.

V and J are TRBV7-9 and TRBJ1-4; D is undetermined. Trimming removed 4 bases from V and 5 bases from J, with 14 bases in between. The CDR3 covers 15 residues. Per the germline V gene, CDR1 is SEHNR and CDR2 is FQNEAQ (reference sequence). The DNA for the CDR3 is TGTGCCAGCAGCTCCCAGCGGGCAGGAAATGAAAAACTGTTTTTT. Translation: CASSSQRAGNEKLFF.

The chain joins TRBV18 to TRBJ2-1, with D perhaps matching TRBD2 (5 bases). Trimming stripped 3 bases from V and 7 bases from J, with 10 bases between. In germline, CDR1 is KGHSH, CDR2 LQKENI. The CDR3 has 13 residues. CDR3 sequence reads: CASSPASQNEQFF. CDR3 nucleotides: TGTGCCAGCTCACCGGCTAGCCAGAATGAGCAGTTCTTC.

The chain employs TRBV5-4 and TRBJ2-7, with a possible D match to TRBD1 (5 bases). CDR1 and CDR2 (germline): SGHNT, YYREEE (reference sequence). The CDR3 consists of 15 residues. V dropped 0 bases and J dropped 6 bases, with 16 bases sitting between them. Here the CDR3 DNA reads TGTGCCAGCAGCTTGGCCTCACAGGAAGGCCGCGAGCAGTACTTC. Translating it yields CASSLASQEGREQYF.

V gene TRBV5-4 combines with J gene TRBJ2-1; 8 positions agree with TRBD2. V gave up 3 bases and J gave up 4 bases; unmatched junction bases: 6. The V gene's germline CDR1 is SGHNT and CDR2 YYREEE (reference sequence). This CDR3 comprises 15 residues. CDR3 in DNA: TGTGCCAGCAGCTCCGTAGGACTAGCTTACAATGAGCAGTTCTTC. Translated: CASSSVGLAYNEQFF.

The gene calls are TRBV11-1 and TRBJ2-3, with D possibly matching TRBD2 (6 bases). The V gene's germline CDR1 is SGHAT and CDR2 FQDESV (reference sequence). Trimming stripped 3 bases from V and 0 bases from J, with 13 bases between. The CDR3 has 16 amino acids. This chain's CDR3 is CASSFGGIPSTDTQYF. As DNA, the CDR3 is TGTGCCAGCAGCTTCGGCGGGATCCCTAGCACAGATACGCAGTATTTT.

The chain combines TRBV7-7 with TRBJ2-2; D remains unclear. Trimming took 1 base from V and 6 from J, leaving 9 bases between them. The germline CDR1 and CDR2 sequences are SSHAT and FNYEAQ (reference sequence). This CDR3 has 14 amino acids. The DNA for the CDR3 is TGTGCCAGCAGCTTAGAACCGACTGCCGGGGAGCTGTTTTTT. This sequence encodes CASSLEPTAGELFF.

The DNA for the CDR3 is TGCAGCGTTGAGACGGACAGGGAGGGAGAGACCCAGTACTTC. Encoded protein: CSVETDREGETQYF. The chain is built from TRBV29-1 and TRBJ2-5; the D gene is possibly TRBD1 (8 bases). CDR1 is SQVTM and CDR2 is ANQGSEA in the germline V gene. Trimming shortened V by 3 bases and J by 4 bases, and 15 bases separated the two germline ends. The CDR3 loop spans 14 amino acids.

This clone was seen a few times. The chain's CDR3 is CASSKVGGSDTQYF. The CDR3 coding sequence is TGTGCCAGCAGCAAAGTCGGGGGGTCAGATACGCAGTATTTT. The V and J genes are TRBV21-1 and TRBJ2-3; the D segment call TRBD2 is taken from the table without a DNA check. TRBV21-1 is recorded as a pseudogene. The CDR3 covers 14 residues.

CDR3 sequence: CASSERGGTGGYRWEQFF. The CDR3 DNA sequence: TGTGCCAGCAGTGAAAGAGGCGGGACAGGGGGCTATCGGTGGGAGCAGTTCTTC. The gene calls are TRBV6-1 and TRBJ2-1, with 12 positions matching TRBD1. The CDR3 length is 18 residues. Germline CDR1 is MNHNS and CDR2 is SASEGT. After removal of 2 bases from V and 10 bases from J, the junction contained 15 bases not matched to a gene.

This chain uses TRBV5-1 with TRBJ2-1; 9 bases line up with TRBD1. This CDR3 spans 15 amino acids. Germline assignment: CDR1 SGHRS and CDR2 YFSETQ. The V and J ends lost 0 bases and 8 bases, in that order; junction bases with no gene match: 6. The CDR3 nucleotides are TGCGCCAGCAGCTTGGGTTGGACAGGGGTGGATGAGCAGTTCTTC. Translation: CASSLGWTGVDEQFF.

The chain couples TRBV10-2 to TRBJ2-7; 9 bases are shared with TRBD2. This CDR3 has 15 amino acids. Trimming cost V 4 bases and J 3 bases; bases outside gene matches: 7. Germline lookup yields CDR1 WSHSY and CDR2 SAAADI. The CDR3 protein is CASSGISGSLYEQYF. The CDR3 bases are TGCGCCAGCAGTGGAATTAGCGGGAGCCTCTACGAGCAGTACTTC.

The V gene is TRBV20-1, the J gene TRBJ2-5, with D hard to call. The germline CDR1 and CDR2 sequences are DFQATT and SNEGSKA (reference sequence). V gave up 6 bases and J gave up 5 bases, with 10 bases separating them. This CDR3 has 11 residues. Here the CDR3 reads CSAQSRETQYF. The CDR3, as DNA: TGCAGTGCCCAATCGAGGGAGACCCAGTACTTC.

The chain couples TRBV10-3 to TRBJ2-7; 7 bases fit TRBD1. J gave up 0 bases and V 2 bases, and 7 bases lay outside the gene matches. This CDR3 has 16 amino acids. CDR1 is ENHRY, CDR2 SYGVKD, per germline. The CDR3, as DNA: TGTGCCATCAGTGAGCCCCTGACAGGGTACTCCTACGAGCAGTACTTC. Protein: CAISEPLTGYSYEQYF.